The 27 T cell receptor beta chains in this list originate from one sample, sequenced in a study of circulating and synovial CD4+ cells in juvenile arthritis. The repertoire was sequenced with immunoSEQ multiplex PCR; TCRdb's copy has only in-frame clones and lacks some. The sample yields several thousand clones, 75% to 85% seen once. Sequencing was carried out using CD4+ T cells from synovial fluid. Source of these receptors: a human donor with juvenile idiopathic arthritis.

The chain uses TRBV19 and TRBJ1-2; weak D call: TRBD1 (5 bases). In germline, CDR1 is LNHDA, CDR2 SQIVND (reference sequence). The CDR3 covers 15 residues. V gave up 5 bases and J gave up 0 bases, with 13 bases separating them. CDR3 sequence (DNA): TGTGCCAGTAGTCATAGACAGCGCCCTAACTATGGCTACACCTTC. It is translated as CASSHRQRPNYGYTF.

This sequence joins TRBV7-9 and TRBJ2-5; weak D call: TRBD2 (6 bases). This CDR3 is 15 amino acids long. V dropped 3 bases and J dropped 5 bases, with 16 bases sitting between them. CDR1 is SEHNR and CDR2 is FQNEAQ in the germline V gene (reference sequence). DNA of the CDR3: TGTGCCAGCAGCTTGCCTCGGGACTTTAGGGAGACCCAGTACTTC. Its protein product is CASSLPRDFRETQYF.

The chain combines TRBV7-9 with TRBJ1-1; D is unclear. Trimming took off 2 bases at V and 5 bases at J, with 12 bases between the two ends. Germline V gene sequence: CDR1 SEHNR, CDR2 FQNEAQ (reference sequence). The CDR3 runs 14 residues. The CDR3 bases are TGTGCCAGCAGCTTAAGCCAGGCAATTACTGAAGCTTTCTTT. This gives the protein CASSLSQAITEAFF.

This chain joins TRBV19 and TRBJ2-1, with 8 bases identical to TRBD2. Germline V gene data show CDR1 as LNHDA and CDR2 as SQIVND (reference sequence). With V trimmed by 5 bases and J by 0 bases, 15 bases remained unmatched. The CDR3 has 19 residues. The CDR3 loop reads CASSLWVQRGPNSYNEQFF. CDR3 bases: TGTGCCAGTAGTCTTTGGGTACAGCGGGGGCCAAACTCCTACAATGAGCAGTTCTTC.

This rearrangement joins TRBV6-1 to TRBJ2-7, with D perhaps matching TRBD1 (6 bases). Germline lookup yields CDR1 MNHNS and CDR2 SASEGT. The CDR3 extends over 15 amino acids. V shed 7 bases and J shed 0 bases, with 16 bases lying between them. Here the CDR3 DNA reads TGTGCCAGCACCTCAGGTGGGACATCCTCCTACGAGCAGTACTTC. This translates into CASTSGGTSSYEQYF.

V and J are TRBV5-1 and TRBJ1-4; 7 positions match TRBD1. V shed 8 bases and J 2 bases; nucleotides not matched to a gene: 6. The CDR3 totals 14 residues. The V gene's germline CDR1 is SGHRS and CDR2 YFSETQ. CDR3 loop: CASSPQGTNEKLFF. The DNA for the CDR3 is TGCGCCAGTTCCCCACAGGGGACTAATGAAAAACTGTTTTTT. Filled out from reference TRBV5-1 and TRBJ1-4, the complete variable domain reads KAGVTQTPRYLIKTRGQQVTLSCSPISGHRSVSWYQQTPGQGLQFLFEYFSETQRNKGNFPGRFSGRQFSNSRSEMNVSTLELGDSALYLCASSPQGTNEKLFFGSGTQLSVL.

The J gene is TRBJ2-2, the V gene TRBV6-1; D is uncertain. CDR1 and CDR2 (germline): MNHNS, SASEGT. Deletions cut 1 base from V and 4 bases from J, with 7 bases between. There are 14 residues in the CDR3. The CDR3 DNA reads as TGTGCCAGCAGTGAAGTACAGCTCACCGGGGAGCTGTTTTTT. It encodes CASSEVQLTGELFF.

The V and J genes are TRBV7-8 and TRBJ2-2; 8 nucleotides line up with TRBD1. Germline loops: CDR1 SGHVS, CDR2 FQNEAQ. CDR3 length equals 15 residues. The trim removed 2 bases at V and 4 bases at J, leaving 3 bases unmatched. The CDR3: CASSLQGARTGELFF. The CDR3 DNA reads TGTGCCAGCAGCTTACAGGGGGCTCGCACCGGGGAGCTGTTTTTT.

For this clone: A read error may account for a junction end that differs from germline. This same CDR3 is encoded by further DNA sequences in the sample. V is TRBV29-1 and J is TRBJ2-5; 8 bases align to TRBD1. This CDR3 has 13 residues. Germline-derived CDR1 and CDR2 are SQVTM and ANQGSEA. CDR3 nucleotides: TGTAGCGTACAGACAGGGGCGGGGGAGACCCAGTACTTC. Residues: CSVQTGAGETQYF.

This chain joins TRBV7-2 and TRBJ1-5; 10 bases fit TRBD1. From germline, CDR1 is SGHTA and CDR2 FQGNSA. Trimming cost V 1 base and J 7 bases; bases outside gene matches: 7. The CDR3 runs 16 residues. DNA for the CDR3: TGTGCCAGCAGCTTAGAGGGACAGGGGTTAGGACAGCCCCAGCATTTT. This codes for CASSLEGQGLGQPQHF.

This chain connects TRBV28 to TRBJ2-7, with 9 nucleotides matching TRBD1. The CDR3 runs to 16 residues. Trimming cost V 7 bases and J 6 bases; bases outside gene matches: 16. CDR1 is MDHEN and CDR2 is SYDVKM in the germline V gene. CDR3 sequence: CASITPPGQGGSEQYF. The DNA for the CDR3 is TGTGCCAGCATCACTCCCCCGGGACAGGGCGGGTCCGAGCAGTACTTC.

The gene calls are TRBV30 and TRBJ2-2; 7 bases are shared with TRBD1. This CDR3 comprises 14 residues. V lost 4 bases to trimming and J lost 4 bases; unmatched junction nucleotides: 6. Germline loops: CDR1 GTSNPN, CDR2 SVGIG (reference sequence). This CDR3 reads CAWTRDSGTGELFF. The CDR3 DNA sequence: TGTGCCTGGACCCGGGACAGCGGCACCGGGGAGCTGTTTTTT.

The chain employs TRBV4-1 and TRBJ2-2; D unresolved. This CDR3 comprises 15 residues. Trimming pared 0 bases from V and 2 bases from J, leaving 7 bases between. The germline gives CDR1 MGHRA, CDR2 YSYEKL. The CDR3 here is CASSQETANTGELFF. CDR3 DNA: TGCGCCAGCAGCCAAGAAACAGCCAACACCGGGGAGCTGTTTTTT.

The rearrangement links TRBV28 to TRBJ2-7; TRBD2 matches at 8 bases. The J call is uncertain, as TRBJ2-5 better fits the DNA end. The CDR3 consists of 14 residues. Germline V gene sequence: CDR1 MDHEN, CDR2 SYDVKM. DNA of the CDR3: TGTGCCAGCCGCGGGGGGAATCTTGAAGAGACCCAGTACTTC. It encodes CASRGGNLEETQYF.

This clone was detected only once. The chain carries TRBV5-1 and TRBJ2-3; D unresolved. The CDR3 runs 13 residues. With 5 bases removed from V and 4 bases from J, the gap between germline ends came to 11 bases. Germline V gene lookup returns CDR1 SGHRS and CDR2 YFSETQ. The CDR3 here is CASRPEPADTQYF. In DNA form, the CDR3 reads TGCGCCAGCAGGCCGGAGCCAGCAGATACGCAGTATTTT. The whole variable domain, remainder taken from reference TRBV5-1 and TRBJ2-3, is KAGVTQTPRYLIKTRGQQVTLSCSPISGHRSVSWYQQTPGQGLQFLFEYFSETQRNKGNFPGRFSGRQFSNSRSEMNVSTLELGDSALYLCASRPEPADTQYFGPGTRLTVL.

This chain uses TRBV5-1 with TRBJ2-3; perhaps TRBD1 as D (5 bases). Trimming took off 4 bases at V and 1 base at J, with 7 bases between the two ends. Germline V gene data show CDR1 as SGHRS and CDR2 as YFSETQ. The CDR3 sequence is 13 residues long. The CDR3 is CASSGARTDTQYF. The CDR3 nucleotides are TGCGCCAGCAGCGGGGCCCGCACAGATACGCAGTATTTT. Using reference TRBV5-1 and TRBJ2-3 for the parts outside the CDR3, the full variable domain is KAGVTQTPRYLIKTRGQQVTLSCSPISGHRSVSWYQQTPGQGLQFLFEYFSETQRNKGNFPGRFSGRQFSNSRSEMNVSTLELGDSALYLCASSGARTDTQYFGPGTRLTVL.

The chain links TRBV2 to TRBJ2-5; possibly TRBD2 for D (6 bases). From germline, CDR1 is SNHLY and CDR2 FYNNEI. CDR3 length: 16 amino acids. V was trimmed by 6 bases and J by 4 bases, leaving 21 bases between them. CDR3 protein: CASSTTWDGGRETQYF. CDR3 in DNA: TGTGCCAGCAGCACCACGTGGGACGGGGGAAGAGAGACCCAGTACTTC.

V usage is TRBV6-5 and J usage is TRBJ1-2, with 7 bases aligning to TRBD1. This CDR3 spans 12 amino acids. Germline values: CDR1 MNHEY, CDR2 SVGAGI. Losses at the gene ends were 6 bases for V and 4 bases for J; bases not matched to a gene: 2. The CDR3 loop reads CASRGGGYGYTF. The CDR3 coding sequence is TGTGCCAGCAGAGGGGGCGGCTATGGCTACACCTTC.

The chain carries TRBV7-2 and TRBJ1-2; D perhaps matches TRBD1 (5 bases). Germline V gene lookup returns CDR1 SGHTA and CDR2 FQGNSA. Deletions cut 4 bases from V and 2 bases from J, with 11 bases between. The CDR3 sequence is 14 residues long. DNA of the CDR3: TGTGCCAGCAGCTCCTCGGGGGGAAACTATGGCTACACCTTC. This encodes CASSSSGGNYGYTF.

The J gene is TRBJ2-7, the V gene TRBV15; 7 nucleotides align to TRBD1. The germline gives CDR1 LNHNV, CDR2 YYDKDF (reference sequence). The CDR3 covers 17 residues. The J segment lost 7 bases and the V segment lost 0 bases, leaving 15 bases of the junction unmatched. CDR3 bases: TGTGCCACCAGCAGAGATGGCCAGACAGGGATCCAGGGGGAGCAGTACTTC. Its translation: CATSRDGQTGIQGEQYF.

CDR3 region: CAWLTEGYSNYGYTF. The CDR3 nucleotides read TGTGCCTGGCTGACTGAGGGTTACAGCAACTATGGCTACACCTTC. V usage is TRBV30 and J usage is TRBJ1-2, with unresolved D. The CDR3 sequence is 15 residues long. Trimming shortened V by 5 bases and J by 2 bases, and 18 bases separated the two germline ends. The germline V gene encodes CDR1 GTSNPN and CDR2 SVGIG (reference sequence).

This clone was seen only once. The rearrangement links TRBV1 to TRBJ2-2; the table names TRBD2, a call not compared with the DNA. TRBV1 is a recognized pseudogene. There are 19 residues in the CDR3. CDR3 DNA: TGCACCAGCAGCCAAGGTCGGTCTCGCGGGCCTCACGAACACCGGGGAGCTGTTTTT. Its protein product is CTSSQGRSRGPHEHRGAVF.

The chain recombines TRBV27 with TRBJ1-4, with 7 bases identical to TRBD1. V was clipped by 3 bases and J by 10 bases; unmatched bases: 8. Germline V gene lookup returns CDR1 MNHEY and CDR2 SMNVEV (reference sequence). This CDR3 spans 14 amino acids. DNA for the CDR3: TGTGCCAGCAGTTTCGCTGGGACAGAGGGAAAACTGTTTTTT. Translating gives CASSFAGTEGKLFF.

The J gene is TRBJ2-3, the V gene TRBV6-1; no clear D. With 2 bases removed from V and 3 bases from J, the gap between germline ends came to 6 bases. The length of the CDR3 is 13 residues. Germline V gene sequence: CDR1 MNHNS, CDR2 SASEGT. The CDR3 nucleotides read TGTGCCAGCAGTGAATATCAGACAGATACGCAGTATTTT. Residues: CASSEYQTDTQYF.

This chain links TRBV28 with TRBJ2-5; 7 bases agree with TRBD1. The DNA end favors TRBJ2-7, so the J call may be wrong. This CDR3 comprises 16 residues. CDR1 and CDR2 (germline): MDHEN, SYDVKM. CDR3 coding DNA: TGTGCCAGCAGTTCGCCAGGGGGACCTTTATCGGACGAGCAGTACTTC. It is translated as CASSSPGGPLSDEQYF.

This clone has more than one count but fewer than ten. The rearrangement joins TRBV4-2 to TRBJ2-1; D gene uncertain. The CDR3 contains 14 residues. CDR1 and CDR2 from the germline V gene are LGHNA and YNFKEQ. The V end was cut by 0 bases, the J end by 9 bases, with 12 bases between. DNA for the CDR3: TGTGCCAGCAGCCAAGATCTAGAGATGGGTGAGCAGTTCTTC. As protein: CASSQDLEMGEQFF.

On this clone itself: An end of the junction differs from the germline gene, which may be a read error. Other DNA sequences in the same sample also yield this CDR3. This sequence joins TRBV5-1 and TRBJ2-7; the D is unclear. Germline-derived CDR1 and CDR2 are SGHRS and YFSETQ. The CDR3 runs to 14 residues. For the CDR3, the DNA is TGTGCCAGCAGCTCCCCGAACACGGGCTACGAGCAGTACTTC. Translation gives CASSSPNTGYEQYF.